This T cell receptor beta chain was identified during a study of T cells in women clearing cervical HPV infection. Whole-study context: Donors had HPV16-related CIN3 or worse; 2 had invasive cancer. Cases' blood sampling followed lesion detection by median around 150 days (90 to 200).

Some clones are missing from TCRdb's copy, which holds only in-frame ones; the method was immunoSEQ multiplex PCR. The specimen's table records some 30,000 clones. The CDR3 is made up of 15 amino acids. Looked up from germline, CDR1 is SEHNR and CDR2 is FQNEAQ (reference sequence). Turning to this clone: Its antigen is unknown. Sequencing ends 3 residues short of the CDR3 end; the germline J gene provides the rest.

Study-wide points: A classifier using richness and V gene abundances reached an AUC of about 0.83.

All donors had a single incident cervical HPV16 infection, not prevalent. The sample taken for sequencing was blood buffy coat. The chain uses TRBV7-9 and TRBJ2-2; D possibly matches TRBD1 or TRBD2 (5 bases each). This clonotype was sampled from a woman aged 18 to 69 with a cervical HPV16 infection that either progressed to CIN3+ or cleared (not recorded which). The CDR3: CASSLAGRGANVLFF. The covered CDR3 bases are TGTGCCAGCAGCTTAGCAGGGCGAGGGGCCAACGTG.